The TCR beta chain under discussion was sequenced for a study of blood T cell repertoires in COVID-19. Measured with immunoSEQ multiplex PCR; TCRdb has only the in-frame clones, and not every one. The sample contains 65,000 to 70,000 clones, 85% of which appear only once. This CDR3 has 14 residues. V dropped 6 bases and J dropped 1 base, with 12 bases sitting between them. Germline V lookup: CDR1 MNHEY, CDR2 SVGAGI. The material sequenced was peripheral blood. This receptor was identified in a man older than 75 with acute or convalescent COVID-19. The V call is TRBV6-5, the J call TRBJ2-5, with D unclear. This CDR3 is CASSPVTTQETQYF. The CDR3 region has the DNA TGTGCCAGCAGCCCGGTGACAACCCAAGAGACCCAGTACTTC.